These 20 T cell receptor beta chains came from one sample sequenced in a study of CD8 T cells in Susac syndrome. Random hexamers were used to reverse transcribe about 0.45 to 1 ug of RNA. TCRdb itself ran the immunoSEQ multiplex PCR reads through MiXCR, one entry per CDR3 protein. Of around 190,000 distinct CDR3 sequences in the sample, approximately 95% are singletons; the top ten hold about 0.1%. The specimen sequenced was CD4+ T cells from PBMCs. These receptor sequences come from a human donor in good health.

The chain joins TRBV29-1 to TRBJ1-4; TRBD1 matches 7 bases. The CDR3 spans 14 residues. Germline CDR1 and CDR2: SQVTM and ANQGSEA. Trimming at V came to 4 bases and at J to 8 bases, leaving 10 bases not matched to a gene. The DNA of the CDR3 is TGCAGCGTTGTCTCCGACAGGGAAATCGAAAAACTGTTTTTT. This translates into CSVVSDREIEKLFF.

The rearrangement joins TRBV6-5 to TRBJ2-2; 11 bases agree with TRBD2. Germline CDR1 reads MNHEY; CDR2 reads SVGAGI. The CDR3 covers 17 residues. Trimming removed 4 bases from V and 5 bases from J; junction bases left unmatched: 9. The CDR3 region has the DNA TGTGCCAGCAGTTCCCCTAGCGGGGGGCCAGGAACCGGGGAGCTGTTTTTT. Its protein is CASSSPSGGPGTGELFF.

V is TRBV6-5 and J is TRBJ1-2; the D is unclear. CDR1 MNHEY and CDR2 SVGAGI come from the germline V gene. The CDR3 extends over 15 amino acids. The V and J ends lost 0 bases and 5 bases respectively, with 13 bases between them. CDR3 region: CASSYSSRRTYGYTF. In DNA, the CDR3 is TGTGCCAGCAGTTACTCGTCCCGGCGCACTTATGGCTACACCTTC.

The chain uses TRBV18 and TRBJ2-5; 8 bases fit TRBD1. The V gene's germline CDR1 is KGHSH and CDR2 LQKENI. The CDR3 extends over 16 amino acids. J was trimmed by 4 bases and V by 4 bases; bases with no gene match: 11. Here the CDR3 DNA reads TGTGCCAGCTCACTCCAAGCAGGGGGCCTCGGAGAGACCCAGTACTTC. This gives the protein CASSLQAGGLGETQYF.

V and J are TRBV2 and TRBJ2-3; D remains ambiguous. CDR3 length: 11 residues. Germline-derived CDR1 and CDR2 are SNHLY and FYNNEI. The V and J ends lost 7 bases and 9 bases respectively, with 11 bases between them. The CDR3 DNA is TGTGCCAGCAATGTTGAGACAACGCAGTATTTT. It codes for CASNVETTQYF.

The chain recombines TRBV6-6 with TRBJ2-5, with 9 bases that match TRBD1. Per the germline V gene, CDR1 is MNHNY and CDR2 is SVGAGI (reference sequence). CDR3 size: 13 residues. V trimming: 6 bases; J trimming: 7 bases; junction bases outside the gene matches: 6. The CDR3, as DNA: TGTGCCAGCAGCGGGACAGGGCCAGGGACCCAGTACTTC. This sequence encodes CASSGTGPGTQYF.

The V and J genes are TRBV5-4 and TRBJ2-7; D tentatively fits TRBD1 or TRBD2 (5 bases each). This CDR3 region has 15 residues. Germline V gives CDR1 SGHNT, CDR2 YYREEE (reference sequence). Trimming took 3 bases from V and 2 from J, leaving 15 bases between them. CDR3 in amino acids: CASSSGTYPPYEQYV. CDR3 DNA: TGTGCCAGCAGCTCCGGGACGTACCCTCCCTACGAGCAGTACGTC.

The chain links TRBV12-3 or TRBV12-4 to TRBJ1-5; no definite D call. This CDR3 comprises 14 residues. Trimming shortened V by 3 bases and J by 5 bases, and 11 bases separated the two germline ends. CDR3 in amino acids: CASSFAWGYQPQHF. The CDR3 DNA sequence: TGTGCCAGCAGTTTTGCTTGGGGATATCAGCCCCAGCATTTT.

This chain uses TRBV7-2 with TRBJ1-1; D is undetermined. Trimming left V 4 bases short and J 1 base short, with 7 bases between. Germline loops: CDR1 SGHTA, CDR2 FQGNSA. The CDR3 is 13 residues long. The CDR3 DNA reads TGTGCCAGCAGCTCACAGAGGAACACTGAAGCTTTCTTT. The encoded protein is CASSSQRNTEAFF.

Only a few counts were recorded for this clonotype. The chain has TRBV19 and TRBJ1-2; D unclear. CDR3 length equals 11 residues. With 7 bases removed from V and 5 bases from J, the gap between germline ends came to 8 bases. Germline V lookup: CDR1 LNHDA, CDR2 SQIVND (reference sequence). The CDR3, as DNA: TGTGCCAGTACCCCGGGGTATGGCTACACCTTC. It is translated as CASTPGYGYTF.

This chain connects TRBV29-1 to TRBJ2-1, with D perhaps matching TRBD2 (6 bases). The CDR3 is made up of 9 amino acids. Trimming pared 4 bases from V and 15 bases from J, leaving 10 bases between. Looked up from germline, CDR1 is SQVTM and CDR2 is ANQGSEA. The CDR3 DNA sequence: TGCAGCGTTGTGGAGGGGAGGTTCTTC. Amino acids: CSVVEGRFF.

The V call is TRBV4-1, the J call TRBJ2-7, with a tentative D call TRBD1 (6 bases). Germline V lookup: CDR1 MGHRA, CDR2 YSYEKL. V was trimmed by 4 bases and J by 2 bases, leaving 15 bases between them. The CDR3 length is 15 residues. The CDR3 region has the DNA TGCGCCAGCAGCCCGCGACAGGAACTTCCCTACGAGCAGTACTTC. Translation: CASSPRQELPYEQYF.

The V call is TRBV7-2, the J call TRBJ1-2; 7 bases match TRBD1. The CDR3 totals 16 residues. V was pared by 2 bases and J by 0 bases, with 6 bases of the junction left unmatched. CDR1 and CDR2 (germline): SGHTA, FQGNSA. For the CDR3, the DNA is TGTGCCAGCAGCTTATTGGACAGGCGTACTAACTATGGCTACACCTTC. Encoded protein: CASSLLDRRTNYGYTF.

This sequence joins TRBV2 and TRBJ2-7; 10 bases are a match to TRBD1. V lost 1 base to trimming and J lost 7 bases; unmatched junction nucleotides: 16. CDR1 is SNHLY, CDR2 FYNNEI, per germline. This CDR3 spans 18 amino acids. The CDR3 loop is CASSEGPTGGASGGEQYF. CDR3 in DNA: TGTGCCAGCAGTGAAGGGCCGACAGGGGGCGCCTCAGGGGGGGAGCAGTACTTC.

This sequence joins TRBV5-4 and TRBJ2-3; D is undetermined. Germline loops: CDR1 SGHNT, CDR2 YYREEE (reference sequence). The germline V and J ends were trimmed by 7 bases and 2 bases, with 14 bases remaining between them. The length of the CDR3 is 14 residues. CDR3 nucleotide sequence: TGTGCCAGCGCCCCAGAAAGTATCACAGATACGCAGTATTTT. This gives the protein CASAPESITDTQYF.

The rearrangement links TRBV2 to TRBJ2-3; the match to TRBD2 covers 9 bases. The CDR3 is made up of 15 amino acids. Trimming cost V 4 bases and J 2 bases; bases outside gene matches: 4. Germline V gene sequence: CDR1 SNHLY, CDR2 FYNNEI. The CDR3, as DNA: TGTGCCAGCAGTGTTGCGGGGGGGAACACAGATACGCAGTATTTT. It specifies CASSVAGGNTDTQYF.

The CDR3 reads CASSVGQQPTDTQYF. The CDR3, as DNA: TGTGCCAGCAGCGTGGGACAGCAACCCACAGATACGCAGTATTTT. V is TRBV5-6 and J is TRBJ2-3; 7 positions match TRBD1. After removal of 4 bases from V and 2 bases from J, the junction contained 7 bases not matched to a gene. The germline V gene has CDR1 SGHDT and CDR2 YYEEEE. CDR3 length equals 15 residues. The full variable domain, rest sourced from reference TRBV5-6 and TRBJ2-3, is DAGVTQSPTHLIKTRGQQVTLRCSPKSGHDTVSWYQQALGQGPQFIFQYYEEEERQRGNFPDRFSGHQFPNYSSELNVNALLLGDSALYLCASSVGQQPTDTQYFGPGTRLTVL.

The chain is built from TRBV20-1 and TRBJ2-3; 15 bases map to TRBD2. The V gene's germline CDR1 is DFQATT and CDR2 SNEGSKA (reference sequence). This CDR3 spans 16 amino acids. V shed 6 bases, J shed 2 bases, and the junction held 6 bases outside the gene matches. CDR3 loop: CSATGTSGGSTDTQYF. CDR3 bases: TGCAGTGCCACCGGGACTAGCGGGGGGTCCACAGATACGCAGTATTTT.

The V and J genes are TRBV5-1 and TRBJ2-6; D could derive from TRBD1 or TRBD2 (5 bases each). CDR3 length: 16 amino acids. The germline V and J ends were trimmed by 7 bases and 0 bases, with 14 bases remaining between them. The germline CDR1 and CDR2 sequences are SGHRS and YFSETQ. In nucleotides, the CDR3 is TGCGCCAGCCGGGCAGGGACGGACTCTGGGGCCAACGTCCTGACTTTC. It translates to CASRAGTDSGANVLTF.

V is TRBV5-1 and J is TRBJ1-4; the match to TRBD1 covers 7 bases. This CDR3 comprises 14 residues. With 4 bases clipped from V and 5 bases from J, the junction kept 5 bases outside the gene matches. In germline, CDR1 is SGHRS, CDR2 YFSETQ. The CDR3 loop reads CASSPGQFNEKLFF. The CDR3 nucleotides are TGCGCCAGCAGCCCGGGACAGTTCAATGAAAAACTGTTTTTT.